A selection of T cell receptor beta chains follows, all from one sample in a study of graft-versus-host responses after intestinal transplantation. These receptors have no known antigen. The protocol was immunoSEQ multiplex PCR, while the TCRdb copy is restricted to in-frame clones and leaves out a portion. The table shows 120,000 or so clones, with around 95% occurring only once. Specimen: unstimulated CD8+ T cells sorted from spleen or lymph node cells, collected before intestinal transplant. These receptors originate from a human donor who received an intestinal transplant. Each CDR3 is given with its conserved first and last residue. D genes are given only for firm matches. Clone sizes are given selectively: once, few, many, or a class where the clone is expanded.

V	size	D	J	CDR3	DNA
TRBV19	NA	NA	TRBJ2-1	CASTPRPAGLSYNEQFF	TGTGCCAGTACCCCTCGGCCGGCGGGACTCTCCTACAATGAGCAGTTCTTC
TRBV29-1	NA	NA	TRBJ2-7	CSVSHAGYYEQYF	TGCAGCGTTTCCCATGCGGGATACTACGAGCAGTACTTC
TRBV2	NA	TRBD1	TRBJ1-2	CAIRTGVGYTF	TGTGCCATCCGGACAGGGGTCGGCTACACCTTC
TRBV27	NA	NA	TRBJ1-2	CASSPVGWGRYGYTF	TGTGCCAGCAGTCCCGTGGGGTGGGGCCGGTATGGCTACACCTTC
TRBV5-4	NA	NA	TRBJ2-2	CASSLGDGELFF	TGTGCCAGCAGCTTAGGAGACGGGGAGCTGTTTTTT
TRBV10-2	NA	NA	TRBJ2-7	CASANYYEQYF	TGCGCCAGCGCCAACTACTACGAGCAGTACTTC
TRBV6-1	NA	TRBD2	TRBJ2-3	CASSSGRAIDTQYF	TGTGCCAGCAGTAGCGGGAGGGCTATAGATACGCAGTATTTT
TRBV2	NA	NA	TRBJ2-1	CASGSGGTPADEQFF	TGTGCCAGCGGGTCGGGCGGGACCCCCGCGGATGAGCAGTTCTTC
TRBV27	NA	NA	TRBJ2-2	CASSFGTANTGELFF	TGTGCCAGCAGTTTCGGGACCGCTAACACCGGGGAGCTGTTTTTT
TRBV7-3	NA	NA	TRBJ2-2	CASSLTFRGQNTGELFF	TGTGCCAGCAGCTTAACATTCCGGGGACAAAACACCGGGGAGCTGTTTTTT
TRBV7-9	NA	NA	TRBJ2-7	CASSFVTGQEQYF	TGTGCCAGCAGCTTCGTAACGGGGCAGGAGCAGTACTTC
TRBV27	NA	TRBD1	TRBJ1-2	CASSPLTGGAYGYTF	TGTGCCAGCAGTCCATTGACAGGGGGCGCCTATGGCTACACCTTC
TRBV7-9	NA	TRBD2	TRBJ2-1	CASSLGLANYNEQFF	TGTGCCAGCAGCTTGGGACTAGCTAATTACAATGAGCAGTTCTTC
TRBV6-5	NA	TRBD1	TRBJ2-7	CASSDRDRSYEQYF	TGTGCCAGCAGTGATAGGGACAGGTCTTACGAGCAGTACTTC
TRBV19	NA	NA	TRBJ2-7	CASSIDRKGSEQYF	TGTGCCAGTAGTATAGATCGTAAAGGGTCAGAGCAGTACTTC
TRBV7-2	once	NA	TRBJ2-2	CASSPRVAGSSGELFF	TGTGCCAGCAGCCCCCGGGTAGCAGGGAGTTCTGGGGAGCTGTTTTTT
TRBV2	NA	TRBD2	TRBJ2-5	CASSSPFATSGRVIQETQYF	TGTGCCAGCAGTTCCCCCTTTGCGACTAGCGGGAGGGTGATTCAAGAGACCCAGTACTTC
TRBV30	NA	NA	TRBJ1-1	CAWIPLGIGTEAFF	TGTGCCTGGATCCCCTTGGGTATCGGCACTGAAGCTTTCTTT
TRBV18	few	TRBD2	TRBJ2-7	CASSPSGRGHEQYF	TGTGCCAGCTCACCCTCGGGGAGGGGCCACGAGCAGTACTTC
TRBV4-1	NA	NA	TRBJ2-7	CASSQDRGGPSYEQYF	TGCGCCAGCAGCCAAGATAGGGGGGGACCCTCCTACGAGCAGTACTTC
TRBV27	NA	NA	TRBJ2-6	CASSLHSGANVLTF	TGTGCCAGCAGTTTACACTCTGGGGCCAACGTCCTGACTTTC
TRBV2	NA	NA	TRBJ2-1	CASSEGNEQFF	TGTGCCAGCAGTGAGGGTAATGAGCAGTTCTTC
TRBV5-1	NA	NA	TRBJ1-1	CASSTRDEAFF	TGCGCCAGCAGCACCCGGGACGAAGCTTTCTTT
TRBV27	NA	TRBD2	TRBJ2-1	CATQAGDYRYHEQFF	TGTGCCACCCAGGCTGGGGACTATCGGTATCATGAGCAGTTCTTC
TRBV11-3	NA	NA	TRBJ1-1	CASSRGRGGNTEAFF	TGTGCCAGCAGCCGAGGCCGGGGGGGGAACACTGAAGCTTTCTTT
TRBV28	NA	NA	TRBJ1-5	CASSLSLSNQPQHF	TGTGCCAGCAGCCTATCCCTTAGCAATCAGCCCCAGCATTTT
TRBV6-4	once	NA	TRBJ2-7	CASSAGLRNEQYF	TGTGCCAGCAGTGCGGGGTTACGCAACGAGCAGTACTTC
TRBV6-4	NA	NA	TRBJ1-1	CASSVTQGGTEAFF	TGTGCCAGCAGTGTGACCCAAGGGGGCACTGAAGCTTTCTTT
TRBV5-1	NA	TRBD2	TRBJ2-7	CASSFSSDRGDEQYF	TGCGCCAGCAGCTTTTCTTCCGACCGGGGGGACGAGCAGTACTTC
TRBV2	NA	NA	TRBJ2-7	CASSVGGGQYF	TGTGCCAGCAGTGTGGGAGGGGGGCAGTACTTC
TRBV5-5	NA	NA	TRBJ2-2	CASIQGMIPELFF	TGTGCCAGCATCCAGGGTATGATCCCCGAGCTGTTTTTT
TRBV13	NA	TRBD2	TRBJ2-1	CASSPGTSGRAPGNEQFF	TGTGCCAGCAGCCCGGGGACTAGCGGGAGGGCCCCGGGGAATGAGCAGTTCTTC
TRBV9	once	NA	TRBJ2-3	CASSLAEFGHTQYF	TGTGCCAGCAGCTTGGCAGAATTCGGTCATACGCAGTATTTT
TRBV11-2	NA	TRBD2	TRBJ2-5	CASSPLAGEGAETQYF	TGTGCCAGCAGCCCGCTAGCGGGAGAAGGGGCAGAGACCCAGTACTTC
TRBV5-1	NA	TRBD2	TRBJ2-7	CASSLDPTSSTYEQYF	TGCGCCAGCAGCTTGGACCCGACTAGCTCTACCTACGAGCAGTACTTC
TRBV28	NA	NA	TRBJ2-2	CASSGVRGSGTGELFF	TGTGCCAGCAGTGGGGTAAGGGGGAGCGGCACCGGGGAGCTGTTTTTT
TRBV25-1	NA	NA	TRBJ2-7	CASSESGHEQYF	TGTGCCAGCAGTGAATCCGGCCACGAGCAGTACTTC
TRBV4-2	NA	TRBD1	TRBJ1-2	CASSGRDRDYGYTF	TGTGCCAGCAGCGGGCGGGACAGGGACTATGGCTACACCTTC
TRBV7-9	NA	NA	TRBJ2-1	CASSLSLNEQFF	TGTGCCAGCAGCTTATCTTTGAATGAGCAGTTCTTC
TRBV28	NA	TRBD2	TRBJ2-5	CASSLWWTSEVETQYF	TGTGCCAGCAGTTTATGGTGGACTAGCGAGGTAGAGACCCAGTACTTC
TRBV19	NA	NA	TRBJ2-3	CASSIPRSDTQYF	TGTGCCAGTAGTATCCCTAGATCGGATACGCAGTATTTT
TRBV7-9	NA	NA	TRBJ2-2	CASSAPGTGELFF	TGTGCCAGCAGCGCCCCAGGGACCGGGGAGCTGTTTTTT
TRBV29-1	NA	NA	TRBJ2-5	CSVEKPEQETQYF	TGCAGCGTTGAAAAACCGGAACAAGAGACCCAGTACTTC
TRBV9	NA	NA	TRBJ1-1	CASSARDTEAFF	TGTGCCAGCAGCGCGCGGGACACTGAAGCTTTCTTT
TRBV7-7	NA	TRBD2	TRBJ2-1	CASSFGASGSNEQFF	TGTGCTAGCAGCTTCGGGGCTAGCGGGAGTAATGAGCAGTTCTTC
TRBV27	NA	NA	TRBJ2-7	CASSLQGWTYEQYF	TGTGCCAGCAGTTTACAGGGGTGGACCTACGAGCAGTACTTC
TRBV19	NA	NA	TRBJ1-1	CASQYGGRGFF	TGTGCCAGCCAGTACGGGGGTAGGGGTTTCTTT
TRBV19	NA	TRBD1	TRBJ1-1	CASIHLRDRMNTEAFF	TGTGCCAGTATTCATCTCCGGGACAGAATGAACACTGAAGCTTTCTTT
TRBV5-1	NA	NA	TRBJ2-7	CASRQGSYEQYF	TGCGCCAGCAGGCAGGGCTCCTACGAGCAGTACTTC